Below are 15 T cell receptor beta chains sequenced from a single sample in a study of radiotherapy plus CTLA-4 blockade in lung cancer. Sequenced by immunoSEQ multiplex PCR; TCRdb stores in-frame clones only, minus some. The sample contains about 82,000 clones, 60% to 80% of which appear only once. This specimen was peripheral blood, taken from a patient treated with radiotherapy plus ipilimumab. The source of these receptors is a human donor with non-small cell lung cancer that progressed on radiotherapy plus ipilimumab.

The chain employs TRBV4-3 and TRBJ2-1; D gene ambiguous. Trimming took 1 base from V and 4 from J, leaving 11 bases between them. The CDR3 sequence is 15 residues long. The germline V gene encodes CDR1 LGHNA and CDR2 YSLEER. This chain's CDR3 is CASSQGVGLYNEQFF. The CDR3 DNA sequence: TGCGCCAGCAGCCAAGGGGTTGGGCTATACAATGAGCAGTTCTTC.

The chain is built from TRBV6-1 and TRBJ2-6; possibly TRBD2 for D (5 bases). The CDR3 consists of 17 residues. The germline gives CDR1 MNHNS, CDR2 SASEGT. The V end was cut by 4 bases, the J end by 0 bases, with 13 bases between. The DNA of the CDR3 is TGTGCCAGCAGTGCGGGGATTTTAGGCTCTGGGGCCAACGTCCTGACTTTC. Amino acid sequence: CASSAGILGSGANVLTF.

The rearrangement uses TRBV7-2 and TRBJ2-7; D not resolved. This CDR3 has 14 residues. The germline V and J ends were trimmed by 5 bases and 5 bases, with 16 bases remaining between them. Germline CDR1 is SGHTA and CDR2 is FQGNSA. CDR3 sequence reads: CASSAAEGRHEQYF. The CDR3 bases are TGTGCCAGCAGCGCCGCGGAAGGGCGCCACGAGCAGTACTTC. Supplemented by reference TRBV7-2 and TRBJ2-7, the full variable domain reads GAGVSQSPSNKVTEKGKDVELRCDPISGHTALYWYRQSLGQGLEFLIYFQGNSAPDKSGLPSDRFSAERTGGSVSTLTIQRTQQEDSAVYLCASSAAEGRHEQYFGPGTRLTVT.

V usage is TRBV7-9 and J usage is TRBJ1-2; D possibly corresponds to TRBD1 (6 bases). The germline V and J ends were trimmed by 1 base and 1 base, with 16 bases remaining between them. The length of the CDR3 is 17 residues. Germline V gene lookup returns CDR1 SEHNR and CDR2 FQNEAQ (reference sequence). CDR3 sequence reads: CASSLESLTGINYGYTF. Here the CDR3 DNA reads TGTGCCAGCAGCTTAGAATCGCTGACAGGAATTAACTATGGCTACACCTTC.

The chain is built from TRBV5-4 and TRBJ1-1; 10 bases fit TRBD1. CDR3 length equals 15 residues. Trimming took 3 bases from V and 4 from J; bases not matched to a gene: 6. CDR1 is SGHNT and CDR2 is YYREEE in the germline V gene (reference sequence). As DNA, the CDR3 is TGTGCCAGCAGCTCGGGCTGGACAGGGGGCACTGAAGCTTTCTTT. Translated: CASSSGWTGGTEAFF. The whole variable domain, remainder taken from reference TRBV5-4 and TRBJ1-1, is ETGVTQSPTHLIKTRGQQVTLRCSSQSGHNTVSWYQQALGQGPQFIFQYYREEENGRGNFPPRFSGLQFPNYSSELNVNALELDDSALYLCASSSGWTGGTEAFFGQGTRLTVV.

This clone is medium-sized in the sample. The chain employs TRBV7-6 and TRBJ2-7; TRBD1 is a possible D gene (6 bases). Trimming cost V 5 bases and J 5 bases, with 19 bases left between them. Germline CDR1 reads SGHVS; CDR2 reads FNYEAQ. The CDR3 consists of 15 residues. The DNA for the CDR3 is TGTGCCAGCAGCCCTGAACAGGGAGTCGCCCACGAGCAGTACTTC. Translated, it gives CASSPEQGVAHEQYF.

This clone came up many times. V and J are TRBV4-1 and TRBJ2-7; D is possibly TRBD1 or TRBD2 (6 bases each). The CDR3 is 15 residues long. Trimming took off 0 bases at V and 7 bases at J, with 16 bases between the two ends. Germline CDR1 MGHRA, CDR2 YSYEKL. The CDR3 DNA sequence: TGCGCCAGCAGCCAAGATCATACGGGGGCGCGGGAGCAGTACTTC. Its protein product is CASSQDHTGAREQYF.

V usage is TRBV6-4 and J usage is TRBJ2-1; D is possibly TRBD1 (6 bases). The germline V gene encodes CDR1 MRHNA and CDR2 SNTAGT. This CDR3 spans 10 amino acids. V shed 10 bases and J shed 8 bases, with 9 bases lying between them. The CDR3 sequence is CATPGDEQFF. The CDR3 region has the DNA TGTGCCACCCCAGGGGATGAGCAGTTCTTC.

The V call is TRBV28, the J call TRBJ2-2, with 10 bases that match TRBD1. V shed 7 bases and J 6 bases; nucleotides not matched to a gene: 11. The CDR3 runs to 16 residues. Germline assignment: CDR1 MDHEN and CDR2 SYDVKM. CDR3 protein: CASIRPGQGWAGELFF. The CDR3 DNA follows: TGTGCCAGCATTCGACCGGGACAGGGGTGGGCCGGGGAGCTGTTTTTT.

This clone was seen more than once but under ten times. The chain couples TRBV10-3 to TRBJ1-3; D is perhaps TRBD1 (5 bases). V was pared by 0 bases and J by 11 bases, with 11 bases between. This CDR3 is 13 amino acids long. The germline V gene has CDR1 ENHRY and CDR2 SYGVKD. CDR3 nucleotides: TGTGCCATCAGTGAGTCGGAAGGGGCATCCATATATTTT. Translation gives CAISESEGASIYF.

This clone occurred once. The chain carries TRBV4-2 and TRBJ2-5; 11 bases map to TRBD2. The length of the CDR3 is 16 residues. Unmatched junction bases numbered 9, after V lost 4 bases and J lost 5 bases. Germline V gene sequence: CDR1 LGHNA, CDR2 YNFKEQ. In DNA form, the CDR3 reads TGTGCCAGCAGCCGGAGTAGCGGGAGGGCGGGGGAGACCCAGTACTTC. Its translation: CASSRSSGRAGETQYF.

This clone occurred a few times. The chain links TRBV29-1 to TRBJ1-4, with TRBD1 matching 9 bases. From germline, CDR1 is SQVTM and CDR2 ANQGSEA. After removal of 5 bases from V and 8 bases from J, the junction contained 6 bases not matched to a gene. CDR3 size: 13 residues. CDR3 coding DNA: TGCAGCGTTTTACAGGGGGCGGGCGAAAAACTGTTTTTT. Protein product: CSVLQGAGEKLFF.

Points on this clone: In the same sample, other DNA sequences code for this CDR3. DNA of the CDR3: TGTGCCAGCAGCGTAGGTGGGGGAGGACAGGGGGTCCCGGCATGTGGCTACACCTTC. It specifies CASSVGGGGQGVPACGYTF. The chain joins TRBV9 to TRBJ1-2; 10 positions agree with TRBD1. The CDR3 extends over 19 amino acids. Germline-derived CDR1 and CDR2 are SGDLS and YYNGEE. Trimming cost V 0 bases and J 7 bases; bases outside gene matches: 18. Variable domain in full (rest from reference TRBV9 and TRBJ1-2): DSGVTQTPKHLITATGQRVTLRCSPRSGDLSVYWYQQSLDQGLQFLIQYYNGEERAKGNILERFSAQQFPDLHSELNLSSLELGDSALYFCASSVGGGGQGVPACGYTFGSGTRLTVV.

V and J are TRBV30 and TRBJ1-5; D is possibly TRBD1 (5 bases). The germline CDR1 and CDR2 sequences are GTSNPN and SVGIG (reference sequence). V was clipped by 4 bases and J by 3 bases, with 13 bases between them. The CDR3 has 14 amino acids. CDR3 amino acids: CAWKEGSANQPQHF. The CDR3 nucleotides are TGTGCCTGGAAAGAGGGGAGTGCCAATCAGCCCCAGCATTTT. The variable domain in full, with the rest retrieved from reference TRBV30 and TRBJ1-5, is SQTIHQWPATLVQPVGSPLSLECTVEGTSNPNLYWYRQAAGRGLQLLFYSVGIGQISSEVPQNLSASRPQDRQFILSSKKLLLSDSGFYLCAWKEGSANQPQHFGDGTRLSIL.

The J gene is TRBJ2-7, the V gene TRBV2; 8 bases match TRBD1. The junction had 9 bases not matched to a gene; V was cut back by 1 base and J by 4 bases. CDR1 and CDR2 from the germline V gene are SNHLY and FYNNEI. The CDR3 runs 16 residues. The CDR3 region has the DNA TGTGCCAGCAGTGAAGAGAACAGGGGGGTTTCTTACGAGCAGTACTTC. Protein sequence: CASSEENRGVSYEQYF. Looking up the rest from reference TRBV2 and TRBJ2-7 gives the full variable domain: EPEVTQTPSHQVTQMGQEVILRCVPISNHLYFYWYRQILGQKVEFLVSFYNNEISEKSEIFDDQFSVERPDGSNFTLKIRSTKLEDSAMYFCASSEENRGVSYEQYFGPGTRLTVT.